This T cell receptor beta chain is drawn from a study of post-analysis software for immune sequencing data. On the study more broadly: Recorded disease courses covered relapsing-remitting, secondary progressive and progressive-relapsing multiple sclerosis. Some patients had no subtype annotation.

Built from TCR beta cDNA, the libraries had unique molecular identifiers in them. The yield from roughly 1 to 10 million T cells was roughly 500,000 cDNA molecules in total. TCRdb ran MiXCR on the PCR reads and lists one entry per CDR3 protein. Of 750,000 to 900,000 distinct CDR3 sequences in the sample, 46% were seen once. Overall study results and limits: The normalized Chao1 diversity of multiple sclerosis patients was significantly lower than that of controls. TRBV5-6, TRBV5-1 and TRBV20-1 were among roughly 5 TRBV segments more frequent in patients than controls.

This CDR3 comprises 16 residues. From germline, CDR1 is SGHRS and CDR2 YFSETQ. Unmatched junction bases numbered 7, after V lost 4 bases and J lost 2 bases. In the case of this clonotype: What it recognizes is unknown.

The sequence was collected from a girl between 5 and 17 years old with multiple sclerosis. The V gene is TRBV5-1, the J gene TRBJ2-2; 8 bases are shared with TRBD1. The sequenced sample was blood. The CDR3: CASSIRTGPNTGELFF. CDR3 DNA sequence: TGCGCCAGCAGCATCCGGACAGGGCCTAACACCGGGGAGCTGTTTTTT.